This T cell receptor (beta chain) was identified during a study of blood T cell repertoires in COVID-19. The overall study: Whether acute or convalescent, the COVID-19 samples came from the United States, Italy and Spain.

The table lists this clone with a few counts. V lost 4 bases and J 1 base, leaving 8 bases between the germline ends. The germline V gene encodes CDR1 SGHKS and CDR2 YYEKEE (reference sequence). The CDR3 loop spans 13 amino acids. Clones were sequenced by immunoSEQ multiplex PCR, and TCRdb holds only the in-frame ones, with some missing. In the table there are approximately 150,000 clones, approximately 88% of which are singletons. The sequencing input was peripheral blood. This clonotype was sampled from a human donor in a cohort sampled during active COVID-19. The chain recombines TRBV5-5 with TRBJ1-1; TRBD1 is a possible D gene (5 bases). CDR3 in amino acids: CASSAGGNTEAFF. Written as DNA, the CDR3 is TGTGCCAGCAGCGCCGGGGGGAACACTGAAGCTTTCTTT. Variable domain in full (rest from reference TRBV5-5 and TRBJ1-1): DAGVTQSPTHLIKTRGQQVTLRCSPISGHKSVSWYQQVLGQGPQFIFQYYEKEERGRGNFPDRFSARQFPNYSSELNVNALLLGDSALYLCASSAGGNTEAFFGQGTRLTVV.